Below are 32 T cell receptor beta chains sequenced from a single sample in a study of T cells after yellow fever vaccination. One entry per CDR3 protein results from TCRdb running MiXCR on the 5' RACE reads. This sample has over 300,000 distinct CDR3 sequences, with around 7% found just once. Specimen: PBMCs, collected approximately 40 days after the first yellow fever vaccination. Receptors originate from a man aged 18 to 30 who received the YFV17D yellow fever vaccine.

Only a few counts were recorded for this clonotype. V and J are TRBV5-1 and TRBJ2-5; D is possibly TRBD1 (6 bases). The CDR3 is made up of 13 amino acids. The V gene lost 4 bases and the J gene lost 9 bases, with 16 bases spanning the gap. CDR1 is SGHRS, CDR2 YFSETQ, per germline. The CDR3 sequence is CASSITGLEAQYF. The CDR3 DNA reads TGCGCCAGCAGCATAACAGGGCTGGAGGCCCAGTACTTC.

This CDR3 is CASSRNIETGTTETQYF. The CDR3, as DNA: TGTGCCAGCAGCCGTAATATAGAGACAGGAACAACGGAGACCCAGTACTTC. This rearrangement joins TRBV7-9 to TRBJ2-5; TRBD1 is a possible D gene (6 bases). CDR1 is SEHNR, CDR2 FQNEAQ, per germline (reference sequence). This CDR3 spans 17 amino acids. Trimming pared 5 bases from V and 5 bases from J, leaving 24 bases between.

The chain joins TRBV6-5 to TRBJ1-1; D ambiguous. The CDR3 is 11 amino acids. V lost 5 bases, J lost 7 bases, and 8 bases lay in between. Germline-derived CDR1 and CDR2 are MNHEY and SVGAGI. In DNA form, the CDR3 reads TGTGCCAGCAGTCAAGGGCATGAAGCTTTCTTT. Its protein is CASSQGHEAFF.

This clonotype was detected only a few times. The chain joins TRBV12-3 or TRBV12-4 to TRBJ2-4; 9 positions match TRBD2. V was pared by 6 bases and J by 11 bases, with 14 bases of the junction left unmatched. CDR3 size: 15 residues. The CDR3 DNA sequence: TGTGCCAGCAGCCCTCCCGGGGCGGGGGGGAGTGTTCAGTACTTC. This gives the protein CASSPPGAGGSVQYF.

This clonotype occurred a few times. The genes are TRBV29-1 and TRBJ1-4; TRBD1 matches 7 bases. This CDR3 is built from 12 residues. Germline CDR1 and CDR2: SQVTM and ANQGSEA. With V trimmed by 7 bases and J by 6 bases, 5 bases remained unmatched. CDR3 residues: CSAWGTDEKLFF. Here the CDR3 DNA reads TGCAGCGCTTGGGGGACAGATGAAAAACTGTTTTTT.

This clonotype was detected a few times. V usage is TRBV6-1 and J usage is TRBJ1-5; 7 nucleotides line up with TRBD1. Germline values: CDR1 MNHNS, CDR2 SASEGT. This CDR3 has 16 residues. The junction had 6 bases not matched to a gene; V was cut back by 4 bases and J by 0 bases. CDR3: CASSGQGTFSNQPQHF. In DNA form, the CDR3 reads TGTGCCAGCAGTGGACAGGGTACTTTTAGCAATCAGCCCCAGCATTTT.

This clonotype was detected only a few times. The gene calls are TRBV4-3 and TRBJ1-2; the match to TRBD1 covers 8 bases. With 0 bases clipped from V and 7 bases from J, the junction kept 1 base outside the gene matches. Germline V CDR1 and CDR2: LGHNA, YSLEER. The CDR3 is 13 residues long. The CDR3 region is CASSQETGVGYTF. The DNA for the CDR3 is TGCGCCAGCAGCCAAGAGACAGGGGTTGGCTACACCTTC.

V gene TRBV29-1 combines with J gene TRBJ2-7, with D unresolved. The CDR3 has 13 amino acids. Germline assignment: CDR1 SQVTM and CDR2 ANQGSEA. Trimming stripped 5 bases from V and 3 bases from J, with 14 bases between. Here the CDR3 DNA reads TGCAGCGTTCTCCCCCCGGGCCTCTACGAGCAGTACTTC. This gives the protein CSVLPPGLYEQYF.

The chain recombines TRBV20-1 with TRBJ2-5; D gene ambiguous. The V and J ends lost 2 bases and 5 bases respectively, with 12 bases between them. CDR1 is DFQATT and CDR2 is SNEGSKA in the germline V gene (reference sequence). The CDR3 loop spans 13 amino acids. Here the CDR3 reads CSARKPVGETQYF. The CDR3 region has the DNA TGCAGTGCTAGAAAGCCGGTGGGGGAGACCCAGTACTTC.

The chain uses TRBV15 and TRBJ1-5, with D hard to call. V was trimmed by 3 bases and J by 4 bases, leaving 7 bases between them. Germline V gene data show CDR1 as LNHNV and CDR2 as YYDKDF (reference sequence). The CDR3 is made up of 13 amino acids. This chain's CDR3 is CATSSNSNQPQHF. In DNA, the CDR3 is TGTGCCACCAGCAGCAACAGTAATCAGCCCCAGCATTTT.

The V gene is TRBV20-1, the J gene TRBJ1-1; D remains unclear. V lost 3 bases, J lost 3 bases, and 11 bases lay in between. The CDR3 runs to 13 residues. Germline V lookup: CDR1 DFQATT, CDR2 SNEGSKA (reference sequence). The CDR3 loop is CSASSRSHTEAFF. CDR3 in DNA: TGCAGTGCTAGTTCGAGGTCGCACACTGAAGCTTTCTTT.

A few counts support this clonotype. This chain uses TRBV24-1 with TRBJ2-3, with 11 nucleotides matching TRBD2. J lost 4 bases, V lost 2 bases, and 7 bases had no gene match. The CDR3 loop spans 17 amino acids. CDR1 is KGHDR and CDR2 is SFDVKD in the germline V gene. The CDR3 DNA follows: TGTGCCACCAGTGATTGGCCGACTAGCGGGGACGCAGATACGCAGTATTTT. It translates to CATSDWPTSGDADTQYF.

This clonotype was recorded at least ten times. The CDR3 DNA follows: TGTGCCATCAGAGGACTAGCGGGGAACACCGGGGAGCTGTTTTTT. Its protein product is CAIRGLAGNTGELFF. The chain uses TRBV10-3 and TRBJ2-2, with 11 positions matching TRBD2. Germline values: CDR1 ENHRY, CDR2 SYGVKD. Trimming took 6 bases from V and 1 from J; bases not matched to a gene: 1. The CDR3 length is 15 residues.

This clonotype was counted many times. The V call is TRBV4-3, the J call TRBJ2-1, with D tentatively TRBD1 or TRBD2 (6 bases each). CDR3 length: 16 residues. The V gene lost 3 bases and the J gene lost 0 bases, with 12 bases spanning the gap. The germline gives CDR1 LGHNA, CDR2 YSLEER. The CDR3 coding sequence is TGCGCCAGCAGCCACGAGGGGGGCAGCTCCTACAATGAGCAGTTCTTC. This codes for CASSHEGGSSYNEQFF.

There are many counts of this clonotype. The chain employs TRBV7-2 and TRBJ2-7, with D possibly TRBD1 on 5 matching bases. Trimming cost V 5 bases and J 1 base, with 12 bases left between them. The CDR3 length is 14 residues. Germline CDR1 is SGHTA and CDR2 is FQGNSA. The CDR3 loop reads CASSSRQLSYEQYF. In nucleotides, the CDR3 is TGTGCCAGCAGCAGCCGACAGCTATCCTACGAGCAGTACTTC.

Only a few counts were recorded for this clonotype. The rearrangement joins TRBV7-2 to TRBJ2-7; D not resolved. The CDR3 length is 12 residues. The germline V gene has CDR1 SGHTA and CDR2 FQGNSA. The ends were cut back, 5 bases at V and 3 bases at J, with 8 bases in the middle. The CDR3 DNA reads TGTGCCAGCAGCATCTCGGGCTACGAGCAGTACTTC. Translation gives CASSISGYEQYF.

This clonotype appeared many times. V is TRBV7-9 and J is TRBJ2-7; D perhaps matches TRBD2 (5 bases). The CDR3 contains 13 residues. Germline CDR1 SEHNR, CDR2 FQNEAQ (reference sequence). The ends were cut back, 2 bases at V and 5 bases at J, with 10 bases in the middle. CDR3 sequence reads: CASSLKGVHEQYV. The CDR3 nucleotides are TGTGCCAGCAGCTTAAAGGGAGTCCACGAGCAGTACGTC.

This clonotype was recorded a few times. The chain has TRBV5-5 and TRBJ2-3; the D is unclear. The V gene's germline CDR1 is SGHKS and CDR2 YYEKEE (reference sequence). Trimming stripped 0 bases from V and 2 bases from J, with 10 bases between. The CDR3 contains 15 residues. CDR3 DNA: TGTGCCAGCAGCTTGGGCCAGTGGGACACAGATACGCAGTATTTT. Amino acids: CASSLGQWDTDTQYF. The whole variable domain, remainder taken from reference TRBV5-5 and TRBJ2-3, is DAGVTQSPTHLIKTRGQQVTLRCSPISGHKSVSWYQQVLGQGPQFIFQYYEKEERGRGNFPDRFSARQFPNYSSELNVNALLLGDSALYLCASSLGQWDTDTQYFGPGTRLTVL.

In this sample, this clonotype turned up a few times. The V gene is TRBV7-2, the J gene TRBJ1-1; 7 bases map to TRBD1. Looked up from germline, CDR1 is SGHTA and CDR2 is FQGNSA. CDR3 length: 13 residues. V gave up 3 bases and J gave up 11 bases; unmatched junction bases: 9. The CDR3 region is CASSLWGAGGAFF. The CDR3 nucleotides are TGTGCCAGCAGCTTGTGGGGCGCAGGGGGGGCTTTCTTT.

This clonotype was counted ten times or more. V and J are TRBV7-9 and TRBJ1-1, with D maybe TRBD1 (5 bases). Per germline, CDR1 SEHNR and CDR2 FQNEAQ (reference sequence). The CDR3 contains 17 residues. Deletions cut 4 bases from V and 3 bases from J, with 21 bases between. As DNA, the CDR3 is TGTGCCAGCAGCTGGAGCGCCGGGACCGAGAAGGACACTGAAGCTTTCTTT. Translation gives CASSWSAGTEKDTEAFF.

This clonotype was seen a handful of times. The chain employs TRBV7-2 and TRBJ1-3; 7 bases align to TRBD1. Germline CDR1 is SGHTA and CDR2 is FQGNSA. This CDR3 region has 20 residues. The J segment lost 2 bases and the V segment lost 0 bases, leaving 16 bases of the junction unmatched. As DNA, the CDR3 is TGTGCCAGCAGCTTAGCGTACCCGATCATACAGGGGATGACTGGAAACACCATATATTTT. Translation: CASSLAYPIIQGMTGNTIYF.

This clonotype was counted between two and nine times. The V gene is TRBV10-3, the J gene TRBJ2-5, with TRBD1 matching 10 bases. V shed 0 bases, J shed 5 bases, and the junction held 0 bases outside the gene matches. Looked up from germline, CDR1 is ENHRY and CDR2 is SYGVKD. The CDR3 covers 14 residues. The CDR3 nucleotides read TGTGCCATCAGTGAGTCGGGACAGGGGGAGACCCAGTACTTC. This codes for CAISESGQGETQYF.

The chain uses TRBV5-4 and TRBJ1-3; D might be TRBD1 (5 bases). Trimming removed 4 bases at V and 2 bases at J, with 13 bases between. The CDR3 is 15 residues long. Germline V CDR1 and CDR2: SGHNT, YYREEE (reference sequence). CDR3 sequence: CASSGEGPTGNTIYF. The CDR3 DNA reads TGTGCCAGCAGCGGTGAGGGGCCAACTGGAAACACCATATATTTT.

The chain has TRBV10-3 and TRBJ1-2, with 7 bases fitting TRBD1. In germline, CDR1 is ENHRY, CDR2 SYGVKD. This CDR3 is 16 amino acids long. Trimming took 2 bases from V and 0 from J; bases not matched to a gene: 6. The CDR3 protein is CAISETGVMANYGYTF. Here the CDR3 DNA reads TGTGCCATCAGTGAGACAGGGGTTATGGCTAACTATGGCTACACCTTC.

This clonotype was detected a few times. The genes are TRBV7-2 and TRBJ2-3; 8 nucleotides line up with TRBD1. The CDR3 runs to 14 residues. Germline trimming cut 4 bases from V and 7 bases from J; bases unmatched to any gene: 7. Germline V CDR1 and CDR2: SGHTA, FQGNSA. The CDR3 region is CASSSRTGRHTQYF. The CDR3 DNA reads as TGTGCCAGCAGCTCTCGGACAGGGAGGCATACGCAGTATTTT.

This clonotype was seen a few times. The germline gene is not matched at one end of the junction; a read error may be the cause. The rearrangement uses TRBV19 and TRBJ2-2; the D gene is possibly TRBD2 (6 bases). This CDR3 region has 14 residues. CDR1 and CDR2 (germline): LNHDA, SQIVND (reference sequence). In DNA form, the CDR3 reads TGTGCCAGTACTATATGGGGGGAGAACGGGGAGCTGTTTTTT. Translating gives CASTIWGENGELFF.

The chain recombines TRBV12-3 or TRBV12-4 with TRBJ2-7, with a weak D call TRBD1 (6 bases). The CDR3 loop spans 12 amino acids. V lost 5 bases, J lost 2 bases, and 7 bases lay in between. CDR3 nucleotides: TGTGCCAGCAGTAGACAGGCCTACGAGCAGTACTTC. Translation gives CASSRQAYEQYF.

Ten or more counts support this clonotype. The chain has TRBV5-6 and TRBJ2-3; D unclear. This CDR3 has 15 residues. Between the trimmed V and J ends, which lost 3 bases and 2 bases, there was a span of 13 bases. Germline V lookup: CDR1 SGHDT, CDR2 YYEEEE. The CDR3 is CASSSKARITDTQYF. CDR3 nucleotides: TGTGCCAGCAGCTCCAAGGCTCGGATCACAGATACGCAGTATTTT.

A few counts support this clonotype. V and J are TRBV10-3 and TRBJ2-7; possible D gene TRBD2, 6 bases. This CDR3 comprises 14 residues. Trimming shortened V by 8 bases and J by 5 bases, and 19 bases separated the two germline ends. Germline CDR1 reads ENHRY; CDR2 reads SYGVKD. CDR3 region: CAIGGSGAVHEQYF. CDR3 DNA sequence: TGTGCCATCGGGGGGTCTGGGGCGGTCCACGAGCAGTACTTC.

This chain connects TRBV24-1 to TRBJ2-1; D not resolved. The CDR3 is made up of 16 amino acids. V was cut by 3 bases and J by 0 bases, with 11 bases left in between. Germline CDR1 KGHDR, CDR2 SFDVKD. CDR3 coding DNA: TGTGCCACCAGTGATGGGCCAATCTCCTCCTACAATGAGCAGTTCTTC. Its protein is CATSDGPISSYNEQFF.

This clonotype has just a few counts. The gene calls are TRBV4-2 and TRBJ2-5, with 11 bases lining up with TRBD2. The CDR3 runs 17 residues. The J segment lost 5 bases and the V segment lost 2 bases, leaving 10 bases of the junction unmatched. Per germline, CDR1 LGHNA and CDR2 YNFKEQ. CDR3: CASSQPLLTSGEETQYF. As DNA, the CDR3 is TGTGCCAGCAGCCAACCCCTTCTGACTAGCGGGGAGGAGACCCAGTACTTC.

The chain links TRBV7-3 to TRBJ2-7, with no clear D. In germline, CDR1 is SGHTA, CDR2 FQGTGA. The CDR3 loop spans 13 amino acids. Trimming removed 0 bases from V and 6 bases from J, with 9 bases in between. The CDR3 is CASSLTGSSEQYF. The CDR3 coding sequence is TGTGCCAGCAGCTTAACTGGTAGTTCCGAGCAGTACTTC.